This T cell receptor (beta chain) derives from a study of molecular identifiers for immune sequencing clone quantification. One entry per CDR3 protein, called by TCRdb with MiXCR from the PCR reads. The sample lists more than 250,000 distinct CDR3 sequences, around 21% occurring once. Naive CD8 sequencing libraries were generated from roughly 20,000 to 1,000,000 sorted cells, with 10%, 30% or 50% RNA as input. Naive CD8 T cells underwent sorting with the CD8+CD4-CCR7+CD45RA+ definition. Trimming cost V 3 bases and J 2 bases, with 10 bases left between them. The CDR3 runs 13 residues. Germline-derived CDR1 and CDR2 are GTSNPN and SVGIG (reference sequence). In this sample, this clonotype turned up a few times. No antigen is known for it. The study's findings and limits: Even with some 960,000 naive cells present, spiked Jurkat TCR RNA from one cell was reportedly detectable. It was shown that clones above 20 RNA copies held over 98% of effector molecules, but under 1% in naive cells.

The rearrangement links TRBV30 to TRBJ2-5; TRBD1 might be the D (5 bases). Input material: naive CD8+ T cells from blood, with Jurkat cell RNA spiked in. Subset reported: FACS-sorted CD8+CD4-CCR7+CD45RA+ naive T cells. The TCR sequence derives from a human donor in good health. Some libraries in this study had Jurkat cell RNA spiked in. CDR3 DNA: TGTGCCTGGAGGGGGCAGTTTCAAGAGACCCAGTACTTC. Its translation: CAWRGQFQETQYF.